Below are 2 T cell receptor beta chains sequenced from a single sample in a study of blood T cell repertoires in COVID-19. The table came from immunoSEQ multiplex PCR; TCRdb's copy has only in-frame clones and leaves some out. This table holds about 270,000 clones, approximately 85% found once. The material sequenced was peripheral blood. These receptors were taken from a woman in her 70s with acute or convalescent COVID-19.

The V call is TRBV7-3, the J call TRBJ1-6, with D perhaps matching TRBD1 (6 bases). The CDR3 sequence is 15 residues long. V gave up 2 bases and J gave up 6 bases, with 11 bases separating them. Germline V lookup: CDR1 SGHTA, CDR2 FQGTGA. In nucleotides, the CDR3 is TGTGCCAGCAGCTTAGGGGGCCTTCTTAATTCACCCCTCCACTTT. As protein: CASSLGGLLNSPLHF.

The chain recombines TRBV11-2 with TRBJ1-1; possibly TRBD1 for D (6 bases). Trimming stripped 0 bases from V and 5 bases from J, with 16 bases between. The CDR3 is 16 residues long. Germline V gives CDR1 SGHAT, CDR2 FQNNGV. This CDR3 is CASSLDRGGRRTEAFF. The CDR3 nucleotides are TGTGCCAGCAGCTTAGATCGGGGGGGGCGTCGAACTGAAGCTTTCTTT.